The clone carrying this T cell receptor beta chain was found a few times. This sample was included in a study of beta chain features in type 1 diabetes. Reverse transcription of all isolated RNA meant that expressed TCRB transcripts were sequenced. Sequencing used immunoSEQ multiplex PCR; TCRdb keeps in-frame clones, though not all of them. Of 620,000 or so clones in the sample, around 15% were seen once. Germline values: CDR1 MGHRA, CDR2 YSYEKL. The CDR3 runs 20 residues. Trimming took 0 bases from V and 0 from J, leaving 18 bases between them. The sequenced sample was naive CD4+ T cells from blood. The TCR comes from a young man in good health. This rearrangement joins TRBV4-1 to TRBJ2-6; D gene unclear. The CDR3: CASSQDRTVRRPSGANVLTF. CDR3 DNA: TGCGCCAGCAGCCAAGATCGAACGGTAAGAAGACCCTCTGGGGCCAACGTCCTGACTTTC.